These 21 T cell receptor beta chains were all obtained from the same sample, sequenced in a study of cytomegalovirus exposure and HLA in healthy donors. The PCR had 60 Vbeta and 13 Jbeta primers. Sequencing used immunoSEQ multiplex PCR; TCRdb keeps in-frame clones, though not all of them. Its clone listing holds some 130,000 clones. The material sequenced was PBMCs. The source is a middle-aged woman in good health and CMV-seropositive.

The gene calls are TRBV27 and TRBJ1-3, with 8 bases that match TRBD1. CDR3 length: 15 residues. In germline, CDR1 is MNHEY, CDR2 SMNVEV (reference sequence). With 6 bases clipped from V and 0 bases from J, the junction kept 4 bases outside the gene matches. The CDR3 region is CASRRTGLSGNTIYF. As DNA, the CDR3 is TGTGCCAGCAGGAGGACAGGGCTCTCTGGAAACACCATATATTTT.

This rearrangement joins TRBV9 to TRBJ2-6, with D maybe TRBD2 (6 bases). From germline, CDR1 is SGDLS and CDR2 YYNGEE. V gave up 2 bases and J gave up 0 bases, with 6 bases separating them. CDR3 size: 15 residues. CDR3 in amino acids: CASSVGGSGANVLTF. The CDR3 nucleotides are TGTGCCAGCAGCGTGGGGGGCTCTGGGGCCAACGTCCTGACTTTC.

The V call is TRBV6-4, the J call TRBJ1-5, with 8 bases matching TRBD1. CDR1 and CDR2 (germline): MRHNA, SNTAGT. The junction had 6 bases not matched to a gene; V was cut back by 6 bases and J by 2 bases. The CDR3 has 15 amino acids. The CDR3 region is CASSPGGGGNQPQHF. The CDR3 coding sequence is TGTGCCAGCAGCCCAGGGGGCGGTGGCAATCAGCCCCAGCATTTT.

The chain uses TRBV7-8 and TRBJ2-2; D may be TRBD2 (5 bases). Looked up from germline, CDR1 is SGHVS and CDR2 is FQNEAQ. V gave up 2 bases and J gave up 1 base, with 14 bases separating them. The CDR3 runs to 17 residues. The CDR3 DNA follows: TGTGCCAGCAGCTTACGACCGGGAATGGTGAACACCGGGGAGCTGTTTTTT. This translates into CASSLRPGMVNTGELFF. The whole variable domain, remainder taken from reference TRBV7-8 and TRBJ2-2, is GAGVSQSPRYKVAKRGQDVALRCDPISGHVSLFWYQQALGQGPEFLTYFQNEAQLDKSGLPSDRFFAERPEGSVSTLKIQRTQQEDSAVYLCASSLRPGMVNTGELFFGEGSRLTVL.

The chain couples TRBV9 to TRBJ1-1, with TRBD1 as a possible D gene (5 bases). Trimming shortened V by 1 base and J by 4 bases, and 11 bases separated the two germline ends. This CDR3 has 14 amino acids. CDR1 and CDR2 from the germline V gene are SGDLS and YYNGEE. The CDR3: CASSVLREGTEAFF. DNA of the CDR3: TGTGCCAGCAGCGTACTCAGGGAGGGCACTGAAGCTTTCTTT.

V gene TRBV6-5 combines with J gene TRBJ2-3, with D perhaps TRBD1 (5 bases). Per the germline V gene, CDR1 is MNHEY and CDR2 is SVGAGI. This CDR3 contains 13 residues. V dropped 8 bases and J dropped 3 bases, with 12 bases sitting between them. Here the CDR3 reads CASQGSETDTQYF. Here the CDR3 DNA reads TGTGCCAGCCAGGGAAGTGAAACAGATACGCAGTATTTT.

This chain links TRBV5-1 with TRBJ2-1; 7 bases map to TRBD1. The germline V gene has CDR1 SGHRS and CDR2 YFSETQ. The V and J ends lost 4 bases and 14 bases, in that order; junction bases with no gene match: 18. There are 15 residues in the CDR3. The CDR3 sequence is CASSELGDRILGEFF. The CDR3 DNA reads as TGCGCCAGCAGCGAGCTGGGGGACAGAATACTCGGGGAGTTCTTC.

V usage is TRBV5-1 and J usage is TRBJ2-1; TRBD2 matches at 14 bases. CDR3 length equals 16 residues. J lost 7 bases, V lost 4 bases, and 7 bases had no gene match. Per germline, CDR1 SGHRS and CDR2 YFSETQ. The CDR3 DNA is TGCGCCAGCAGCACCTCCGGGACTAGCGGGAGTAATGAGCAGTTCTTC. Its protein is CASSTSGTSGSNEQFF.

The V and J genes are TRBV6-5 and TRBJ2-1; TRBD1 agrees at 9 bases. CDR1 MNHEY and CDR2 SVGAGI come from the germline V gene. V lost 1 base to trimming and J lost 4 bases; unmatched junction nucleotides: 2. CDR3 length equals 15 residues. The CDR3 nucleotides are TGTGCCAGCAGTTACTTTGGGACAGGGTACAATGAGCAGTTCTTC. As protein: CASSYFGTGYNEQFF.

V and J are TRBV6-6 and TRBJ2-4; D uncertain. V lost 7 bases, J lost 8 bases, and 9 bases lay in between. Germline values: CDR1 MNHNY, CDR2 SVGAGI (reference sequence). The CDR3 is 11 amino acids. The CDR3 sequence is CASTSQDIQYF. CDR3 DNA sequence: TGTGCCAGCACCTCGCAGGACATTCAGTACTTC.

This CDR3 reads CASSGGQSRTGELFF. The CDR3 region has the DNA TGTGCCAGCAGCGGAGGACAGTCTCGCACCGGGGAGCTGTTTTTT. This chain links TRBV6-1 with TRBJ2-2; the D gene is possibly TRBD1 (6 bases). V was clipped by 6 bases and J by 4 bases, with 15 bases between them. The CDR3 spans 15 residues. Germline V gene sequence: CDR1 MNHNS, CDR2 SASEGT.

V usage is TRBV30 and J usage is TRBJ2-6; tentative D call: TRBD2 (6 bases). Germline V gene lookup returns CDR1 GTSNPN and CDR2 SVGIG (reference sequence). This CDR3 region has 15 residues. V was pared by 6 bases and J by 0 bases, with 12 bases between. DNA for the CDR3: TGTGCCTGCGCGGGACGCCTCTCTGGGGCCAACGTCCTGACTTTC. Its translation is CACAGRLSGANVLTF.

CDR3 sequence reads: CASRPGTGGIYEQYF. DNA of the CDR3: TGTGCCAGCAGGCCCGGGACAGGGGGCATCTACGAGCAGTACTTC. The chain carries TRBV6-5 and TRBJ2-7, with TRBD1 identical over 12 bases. The CDR3 consists of 15 residues. Unmatched junction bases numbered 6, after V lost 6 bases and J lost 3 bases. Germline V CDR1 and CDR2: MNHEY, SVGAGI.

The chain uses TRBV28 and TRBJ2-7; a weak D match, TRBD1 (5 bases). The CDR3 is 14 amino acids. V was cut by 5 bases and J by 2 bases, with 13 bases left in between. Germline V gene lookup returns CDR1 MDHEN and CDR2 SYDVKM. The CDR3 region has the DNA TGTGCCAGCAGTCTGACAGTGGGTGCCTACGAGCAGTACTTC. It specifies CASSLTVGAYEQYF. Filled out from reference TRBV28 and TRBJ2-7, the complete variable domain reads DVKVTQSSRYLVKRTGEKVFLECVQDMDHENMFWYRQDPGLGLRLIYFSYDVKMKEKGDIPEGYSVSREKKERFSLILESASTNQTSMYLCASSLTVGAYEQYFGPGTRLTVT.

The V and J genes are TRBV28 and TRBJ2-1; possibly TRBD1 for D (5 bases). V dropped 7 bases and J dropped 10 bases, with 14 bases sitting between them. CDR3 length equals 12 residues. Germline CDR1 MDHEN, CDR2 SYDVKM. The CDR3 reads CASISSWGEQFF. In DNA, the CDR3 is TGTGCCAGCATTTCGAGTTGGGGCGAGCAGTTCTTC.

The gene calls are TRBV7-9 and TRBJ1-4; TRBD1 matches at 7 bases. CDR3 size: 15 residues. Per germline, CDR1 SEHNR and CDR2 FQNEAQ (reference sequence). V was clipped by 5 bases and J by 4 bases; unmatched bases: 7. Here the CDR3 DNA reads TGTGCCAGCAGCCGGGGGGGACAGTATAATGAAAAACTGTTTTTT. This gives the protein CASSRGGQYNEKLFF.

The chain has TRBV30 and TRBJ2-1, with TRBD1 matching over 8 bases. In germline, CDR1 is GTSNPN, CDR2 SVGIG (reference sequence). V dropped 5 bases and J dropped 4; count of bases not matched to a gene: 10. This CDR3 region has 15 residues. CDR3 bases: TGTGCCTGGGCCACGGGACAGGCAACATACAATGAGCAGTTCTTC. Its protein product is CAWATGQATYNEQFF.

The rearrangement uses TRBV9 and TRBJ2-1, with 8 bases lining up with TRBD2. The V gene end was trimmed by 0 bases and the J gene end by 9 bases; junction bases not matched to a gene: 11. Germline-derived CDR1 and CDR2 are SGDLS and YYNGEE. CDR3 length equals 16 residues. This CDR3 reads CASSVVSGSSPVEQFF. The CDR3 DNA follows: TGTGCCAGCAGCGTAGTGAGCGGGAGTTCCCCTGTTGAGCAGTTCTTC. The full variable domain, its missing parts supplied by reference TRBV9 and TRBJ2-1, is DSGVTQTPKHLITATGQRVTLRCSPRSGDLSVYWYQQSLDQGLQFLIQYYNGEERAKGNILERFSAQQFPDLHSELNLSSLELGDSALYFCASSVVSGSSPVEQFFGPGTRLTVL.

The chain recombines TRBV6-5 with TRBJ1-2; possibly TRBD1 for D (6 bases). The V and J ends lost 6 bases and 5 bases respectively, with 16 bases between them. The length of the CDR3 is 14 residues. Germline V CDR1 and CDR2: MNHEY, SVGAGI. The CDR3, as DNA: TGTGCCAGCAGGATCGCCCCAGGGGCGTATGGCTACACCTTC. Its protein product is CASRIAPGAYGYTF.

V usage is TRBV29-1 and J usage is TRBJ2-5; D may be TRBD1 (6 bases). The DNA matches TRBJ2-7 better at its end, which makes the J call doubtful. The CDR3 consists of 13 residues. The germline gives CDR1 SQVTM, CDR2 ANQGSEA. The DNA for the CDR3 is TGCAGCGTTGTCGGACAGCGCTCCTACGAGCAGTACTTC. This encodes CSVVGQRSYEQYF.

The chain uses TRBV25-1 and TRBJ2-2; 11 bases line up with TRBD2. The CDR3 spans 15 residues. CDR1 is MGHDK, CDR2 SYGVNS, per germline. The V segment lost 6 bases and the J segment 6 bases; nucleotides outside the gene matches: 6. CDR3 in amino acids: CASSSIAGGAGELFF. In nucleotides, the CDR3 is TGTGCCAGCAGCTCGATAGCGGGAGGGGCCGGGGAGCTGTTTTTT.